This T cell receptor (beta chain) was documented in a study of blood T cell repertoires in COVID-19 (dated by TCRdb to the early 2020s). Regarding the study in general: Collaborator samples came from the United States, Italy and Spain and covered acute and convalescent phases of COVID-19. Samples came from the ongoing ImmuneRACE study (first 160 participants) plus 1,254 subjects from 6 global collaborators. Nearly every sample came with metadata listing a de-identified subject ID, COVID-19 status, age in years and sex. The prospective study material was composed of cDNA or gDNA derived from T cells, B-cell-depleted T cells, or PBMCs. The repertoires were released in a freely available public database intended as a resource for research on the immune response to SARS-CoV-2. Subjects who had been exposed to COVID-19, were actively infected with it, or had recovered from it provided the deeply sampled blood TCRbeta repertoires that made up the dataset. Where HLA class I and class II types were available, the types were taken from metadata supplied by the sample provider, not from assay-based typing. Overall study outcomes, separate from this receptor: Clinical and demographic metadata were provided uncurated, with the amount varying by source and participant.

The immunoSEQ Assay, a bias-controlled multiplex PCR, was used to amplify TCRbeta CDR3 regions from genomic DNA. Turning to the authors' computational methods: The number of nucleated cells in each sample was estimated from the amplification of reference gene primers within the assay. To quantify the absolute abundance of each unique TCRbeta CDR3 rearrangement, sequence reads were collapsed and filtered. For each sample, productive Simpson clonality was calculated as the square root of Simpson's diversity index across productive rearrangements. Here the immuneACCESS table is served through TCRdb, limited to in-frame sequences with V and J called. Missing clones are a known gap in these copies; in checked studies unresolved V genes cover under half, and the rest lacks a known reason. V and J calls plus clone size are reproduced from that table; the DNA served to infer D and trimming. The sample table holds over 90,000 clones, of which around 80% were seen once. The ten largest make up around 7% of the sample.

Each collaborating institution followed its own protocols to collect whole blood in K2EDTA tubes. For TCRbeta analysis, collaborators shipped samples as frozen whole blood, isolated PBMCs, or DNA extracted from either of those sample types. Trimming removed 3 bases from V and 5 bases from J, leaving 7 bases between the germline ends. Based on the germline V gene, the CDR1 and CDR2 sequences are MNHNS and SASEGT. The CDR3, from cysteine to phenylalanine, totals 13 residues. This entry keeps only the CDR3 DNA: 39 bases, framed from base 1. This clone has just a few counts. Its antigen is not yet known. No quality values exist for individual bases; no much larger clone is one base distant.

Specimen: peripheral blood. The TCR originated in a man aged 50-60 years with active or convalescent COVID-19. Recombination linked TRBV6-1 to TRBJ2-2; no D gene call is confident. In nucleotide form, the sequence is TGTGCCAGCAGTGACCCTACGACCGGGGAGCTGTTTTTT. This translates into CASSDPTTGELFF.